The 12 T cell receptor beta chains presented below share a single source sample, sequenced in a study of cytomegalovirus exposure and HLA in healthy donors. It was with 60 Vbeta and 13 Jbeta primers that the PCR ran. Repertoires were generated with immunoSEQ multiplex PCR, while TCRdb's copy carries only in-frame clones and drops some. Found here are 150,000 to 200,000 clones, about 81% of them singletons; the top ten hold around 2%. The sample was PBMCs. The receptor set was obtained from a man in his late teens or twenties in good health and CMV-seronegative.

The V gene is TRBV11-2, the J gene TRBJ1-4; D ambiguous. Germline V gives CDR1 SGHAT, CDR2 FQNNGV. V lost 3 bases, J lost 4 bases, and 18 bases lay in between. There are 17 residues in the CDR3. The CDR3 region has the DNA TGTGCCAGCAGCTTCCCGCGGGGAGGCCACAATAATGAAAAACTGTTTTTT. It specifies CASSFPRGGHNNEKLFF.

This chain uses TRBV5-1 with TRBJ2-7; 7 bases map to TRBD2. Trimming removed 0 bases from V and 3 bases from J; junction bases left unmatched: 6. The CDR3 consists of 15 residues. Germline CDR1 reads SGHRS; CDR2 reads YFSETQ. CDR3 DNA sequence: TGCGCCAGCAGCTTGGAGGGGACTACCAGCTACGAGCAGTACTTC. Its translation is CASSLEGTTSYEQYF.

The chain recombines TRBV5-6 with TRBJ1-3; the D gene is possibly TRBD1 (6 bases). The V gene lost 4 bases and the J gene lost 0 bases, with 14 bases spanning the gap. Germline loops: CDR1 SGHDT, CDR2 YYEEEE. The CDR3 runs 16 residues. As DNA, the CDR3 is TGTGCCAGCAGCCCGACAGGCGTTAGCTCTGGAAACACCATATATTTT. This gives the protein CASSPTGVSSGNTIYF.

This clone was seen only once. The V gene is TRBV6-5, the J gene TRBJ2-5; D is perhaps TRBD1 (5 bases). Germline loops: CDR1 MNHEY, CDR2 SVGAGI. The CDR3 runs to 12 residues. The V end was cut by 6 bases, the J end by 5 bases, with 10 bases between. CDR3 sequence: CASSPNRETQYF. The CDR3 nucleotides read TGTGCCAGCAGCCCCAACAGGGAGACCCAGTACTTC.

This clone was seen more than once but under ten times. The chain carries TRBV27 and TRBJ1-1; a possible D gene is TRBD1 (6 bases). Per the germline V gene, CDR1 is MNHEY and CDR2 is SMNVEV (reference sequence). The CDR3 has 19 residues. Trimming took off 1 base at V and 5 bases at J, with 26 bases between the two ends. The CDR3: CASSLFSTVVQGSRTEAFF. The CDR3 bases are TGTGCCAGCAGTTTATTTTCTACCGTTGTACAGGGCTCGAGAACTGAAGCTTTCTTT.

This clone has a single count. This sequence joins TRBV2 and TRBJ2-7; 9 bases map to TRBD2. This CDR3 contains 15 residues. J gave up 4 bases and V 2 bases, and 6 bases lay outside the gene matches. Germline-derived CDR1 and CDR2 are SNHLY and FYNNEI. CDR3 DNA: TGTGCCAGCAGTGAACGTAGCGGGAGAGGGTACGAGCAGTACTTC. It yields the protein CASSERSGRGYEQYF.

The genes are TRBV6-1 and TRBJ2-4; 8 nucleotides agree with TRBD2. CDR3 size: 18 residues. CDR1 and CDR2 (germline): MNHNS, SASEGT. Trimming removed 0 bases from V and 0 bases from J; junction bases left unmatched: 7. CDR3 in DNA: TGTGCCAGCAGTGAAGCGCTTCGGGGGGGTCCAGCCAAAAACATTCAGTACTTC. It codes for CASSEALRGGPAKNIQYF.

This clone was seen a few times. This chain uses TRBV7-3 with TRBJ2-2, with 10 bases fitting TRBD2. Germline V CDR1 and CDR2: SGHTA, FQGTGA. V was clipped by 5 bases and J by 3 bases; unmatched bases: 15. The CDR3 is 19 residues long. The CDR3 spells CASSPDVVAGGLDTGELFF. The CDR3 bases are TGTGCCAGCAGCCCTGATGTGGTAGCGGGAGGCCTGGACACCGGGGAGCTGTTTTTT. Drawing the rest from reference TRBV7-3 and TRBJ2-2, the complete variable domain is GAGVSQTPSNKVTEKGKYVELRCDPISGHTALYWYRQSLGQGPEFLIYFQGTGAADDSGLPNDRFFAVRPEGSVSTLKIQRTERGDSAVYLCASSPDVVAGGLDTGELFFGEGSRLTVL.

The genes are TRBV9 and TRBJ1-4; possible D gene TRBD1, 5 bases. The CDR3 has 17 amino acids. Trimming left V 3 bases short and J 4 bases short, with 19 bases between. In germline, CDR1 is SGDLS, CDR2 YYNGEE. The CDR3 is CASSEGFDGGVNEKLFF. In nucleotides, the CDR3 is TGTGCCAGCAGCGAGGGCTTCGATGGAGGGGTTAATGAAAAACTGTTTTTT.

This sequence joins TRBV4-1 and TRBJ2-3; TRBD2 might be the D (6 bases). Germline CDR1 MGHRA, CDR2 YSYEKL. V gave up 0 bases and J gave up 4 bases, with 8 bases separating them. This CDR3 comprises 14 residues. DNA of the CDR3: TGCGCCAGCAGCCAAGAGCCGGGGGCAGATACGCAGTATTTT. This sequence encodes CASSQEPGADTQYF.

This chain uses TRBV23-1 with TRBJ1-5; TRBD1 is a possible D gene (5 bases). TRBV23-1 carries the ORF label, with uncertain function. This CDR3 has 18 amino acids. V lost 0 bases and J lost 2, with 17 bases in between. CDR3 coding DNA: TGCGCCAGCAGTCAATCCGCCGTGGGGCAGGGTTGCAATCAGCCCCAGCATTTT. Amino acids: CASSQSAVGQGCNQPQHF.

The chain carries TRBV27 and TRBJ2-3; the D gene is possibly TRBD1 (5 bases). This CDR3 comprises 14 residues. The germline V gene has CDR1 MNHEY and CDR2 SMNVEV (reference sequence). Trimming shortened V by 3 bases and J by 11 bases, and 18 bases separated the two germline ends. CDR3 in DNA: TGTGCCAGCAGTTTCGGGCAGGGCCCCGATGGGCAGTATTTT. As protein: CASSFGQGPDGQYF.